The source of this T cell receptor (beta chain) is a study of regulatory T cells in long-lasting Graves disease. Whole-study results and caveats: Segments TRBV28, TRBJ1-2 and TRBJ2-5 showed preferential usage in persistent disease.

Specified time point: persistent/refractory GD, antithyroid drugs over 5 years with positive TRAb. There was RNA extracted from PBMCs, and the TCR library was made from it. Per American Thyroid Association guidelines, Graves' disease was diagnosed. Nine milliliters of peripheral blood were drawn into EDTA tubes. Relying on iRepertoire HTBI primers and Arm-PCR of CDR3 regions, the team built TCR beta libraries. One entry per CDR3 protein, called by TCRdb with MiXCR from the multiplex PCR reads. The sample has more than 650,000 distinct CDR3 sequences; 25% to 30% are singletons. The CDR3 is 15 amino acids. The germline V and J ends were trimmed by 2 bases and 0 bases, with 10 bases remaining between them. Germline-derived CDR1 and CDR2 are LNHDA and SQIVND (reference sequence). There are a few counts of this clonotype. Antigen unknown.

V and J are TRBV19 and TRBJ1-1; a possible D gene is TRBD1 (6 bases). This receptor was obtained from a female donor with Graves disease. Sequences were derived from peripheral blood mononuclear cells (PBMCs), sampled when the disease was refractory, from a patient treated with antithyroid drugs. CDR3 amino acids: CASSIRGLVNTEAFF. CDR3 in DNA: TGTGCCAGTAGTATACGGGGGCTGGTGAACACTGAAGCTTTCTTT.